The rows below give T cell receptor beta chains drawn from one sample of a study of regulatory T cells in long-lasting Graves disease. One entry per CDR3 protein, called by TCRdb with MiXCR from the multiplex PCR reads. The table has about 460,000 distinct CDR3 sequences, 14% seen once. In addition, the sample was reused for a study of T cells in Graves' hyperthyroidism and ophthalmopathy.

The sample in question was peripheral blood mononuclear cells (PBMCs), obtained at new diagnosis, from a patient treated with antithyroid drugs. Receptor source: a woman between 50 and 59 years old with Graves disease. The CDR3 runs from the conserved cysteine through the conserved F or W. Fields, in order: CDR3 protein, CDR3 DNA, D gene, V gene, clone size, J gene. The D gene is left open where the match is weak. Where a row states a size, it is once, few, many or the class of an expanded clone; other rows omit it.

CDR3 protein: CASRGGQSYEQYF; CDR3 DNA: TGTGCCAGCAGAGGAGGACAGTCCTACGAGCAGTACTTC; D gene: -; V gene: TRBV6-1; clone size: many; J gene: TRBJ2-7
CDR3 protein: CASSPDSPYEQYF; CDR3 DNA: TGTGCCAGCAGCCCAGACAGCCCCTACGAGCAGTACTTC; D gene: -; V gene: TRBV11-2; clone size: many; J gene: TRBJ2-7
CDR3 protein: CASSQGVLNEQFF; CDR3 DNA: TGCGCCTCCTCCCAAGGGGTCCTGAATGAGCAGTTCTTC; D gene: -; V gene: TRBV5-1; clone size: few; J gene: TRBJ2-1
CDR3 protein: CASSQSPGQGGGSNQPQHF; CDR3 DNA: TGTGCCAGCAGCCAGTCACCGGGACAGGGGGGTGGAAGCAATCAGCCCCAGCATTTT; D gene: TRBD1; V gene: TRBV3-1; clone size: -; J gene: TRBJ1-5
CDR3 protein: CSAREAHYNLAGGPNEQFF; CDR3 DNA: TGCAGTGCTAGAGAAGCCCACTATAATCTAGCGGGAGGGCCAAATGAGCAGTTCTTC; D gene: TRBD2; V gene: TRBV20-1; clone size: -; J gene: TRBJ2-1
CDR3 protein: CASSGVGGPDTQYF; CDR3 DNA: TGTGCCAGCAGCGGAGTGGGAGGGCCGGATACGCAGTATTTT; D gene: TRBD2; V gene: TRBV7-3; clone size: few; J gene: TRBJ2-3
CDR3 protein: CASSPDRFTGELFF; CDR3 DNA: TGTGCCAGCAGTCCCGACAGGTTCACCGGGGAGCTGTTTTTT; D gene: -; V gene: TRBV28; clone size: many; J gene: TRBJ2-2
CDR3 protein: CASRHPYSNQPQHF; CDR3 DNA: TGTGCCAGCAGACACCCTTATAGCAATCAGCCCCAGCATTTT; D gene: -; V gene: TRBV28; clone size: -; J gene: TRBJ1-5
CDR3 protein: CASSSATGRWQPQHF; CDR3 DNA: TGTGCCAGCAGCTCCGCGACAGGGCGGTGGCAGCCCCAGCATTTT; D gene: TRBD1; V gene: TRBV6-1; clone size: many; J gene: TRBJ1-5
CDR3 protein: CSVGTGLNEQYF; CDR3 DNA: TGCAGCGTGGGGACAGGGCTAAACGAGCAGTACTTC; D gene: TRBD1; V gene: TRBV29-1; clone size: once; J gene: TRBJ2-7
CDR3 protein: CASSPGPLADTQYF; CDR3 DNA: TGTGCCAGCAGCCCCGGGCCACTTGCAGATACGCAGTATTTT; D gene: -; V gene: TRBV12-3/TRBV12-4; clone size: -; J gene: TRBJ2-3
CDR3 protein: CASSHPGQGVRGYTF; CDR3 DNA: TGCGCCAGCAGCCACCCGGGACAGGGGGTTCGGGGCTACACCTTC; D gene: TRBD1; V gene: TRBV4-1; clone size: few; J gene: TRBJ1-2
CDR3 protein: CASSLVPPGELFF; CDR3 DNA: TGTGCCAGCAGTTTGGTCCCACCCGGGGAGCTGTTTTTT; D gene: -; V gene: TRBV5-1; clone size: many; J gene: TRBJ2-2
CDR3 protein: CAGSSSGYEQYF; CDR3 DNA: TGCGCCGGCAGTTCCTCAGGTTACGAGCAGTACTTC; D gene: -; V gene: TRBV6-9; clone size: -; J gene: TRBJ2-7
CDR3 protein: CASSYSTRETGYGYTF; CDR3 DNA: TGTGCCAGCAGTTACTCGACCCGAGAGACTGGCTATGGCTACACCTTC; D gene: -; V gene: TRBV6-5; clone size: many; J gene: TRBJ1-2
CDR3 protein: CASARTGYEQYF; CDR3 DNA: TGTGCCAGCGCCAGGACAGGGTACGAGCAGTACTTC; D gene: TRBD1; V gene: TRBV7-9; clone size: many; J gene: TRBJ2-7
CDR3 protein: CASSLSGAFTGELFF; CDR3 DNA: TGTGCCAGCAGCTTGAGCGGAGCCTTCACCGGGGAGCTGTTTTTT; D gene: -; V gene: TRBV13; clone size: many; J gene: TRBJ2-2
CDR3 protein: CASSFTGPVNTEAFF; CDR3 DNA: TGTGCCAGCAGTTTCACAGGCCCCGTGAACACTGAAGCTTTCTTT; D gene: -; V gene: TRBV12-3/TRBV12-4; clone size: -; J gene: TRBJ1-1
CDR3 protein: CASSVLRTRDETQYF; CDR3 DNA: TGTGCCAGCAGCGTCCTTAGGACTAGAGACGAGACCCAGTACTTC; D gene: TRBD2; V gene: TRBV11-2; clone size: many; J gene: TRBJ2-5
CDR3 protein: CASSQEPGTSRNEQFF; CDR3 DNA: TGCGCCAGCAGCCAAGAACCCGGGACTAGTAGGAATGAGCAGTTCTTC; D gene: TRBD2; V gene: TRBV4-1; clone size: -; J gene: TRBJ2-1
CDR3 protein: CASSVGTLNQPQHF; CDR3 DNA: TGTGCCAGCAGCGTAGGGACCTTGAATCAGCCCCAGCATTTT; D gene: -; V gene: TRBV28; clone size: many; J gene: TRBJ1-5
CDR3 protein: CASSGRGGRGNEQFF; CDR3 DNA: TGTGCCAGCAGTGGGCGCGGCGGGAGGGGAAATGAGCAGTTCTTC; D gene: TRBD2; V gene: TRBV6-2/TRBV6-3; clone size: many; J gene: TRBJ2-1
CDR3 protein: CAWGPDMNTEAFF; CDR3 DNA: TGTGCCTGGGGCCCGGACATGAACACTGAAGCTTTCTTT; D gene: -; V gene: TRBV30; clone size: many; J gene: TRBJ1-1
CDR3 protein: CASSFEGAGQETQYF; CDR3 DNA: TGTGCCAGCAGTTTTGAAGGGGCCGGGCAAGAGACCCAGTACTTC; D gene: -; V gene: TRBV28; clone size: many; J gene: TRBJ2-5
CDR3 protein: CAWRETGSGYTF; CDR3 DNA: TGTGCCTGGAGAGAGACAGGTAGTGGCTACACCTTC; D gene: -; V gene: TRBV30; clone size: -; J gene: TRBJ1-2
CDR3 protein: CASSLRGAGLAGSEQYF; CDR3 DNA: TGTGCCAGCAGTTTAAGGGGGGCGGGACTAGCGGGTAGCGAGCAGTACTTC; D gene: TRBD2; V gene: TRBV28; clone size: many; J gene: TRBJ2-7
CDR3 protein: CASSEVGQGLEPQHF; CDR3 DNA: TGTGCCAGCAGTGAGGTGGGACAGGGGTTGGAGCCCCAGCATTTT; D gene: TRBD1; V gene: TRBV6-1; clone size: many; J gene: TRBJ1-5
CDR3 protein: CASSSEGGRTGELFF; CDR3 DNA: TGTGCCAGCAGTTCGGAGGGGGGGCGCACCGGGGAGCTGTTTTTT; D gene: -; V gene: TRBV2; clone size: many; J gene: TRBJ2-2
CDR3 protein: CASGSQAEAFF; CDR3 DNA: TGTGCTAGTGGTTCCCAGGCTGAAGCTTTCTTT; D gene: -; V gene: TRBV12-5; clone size: many; J gene: TRBJ1-1
CDR3 protein: CASSTTSGSGDEQFF; CDR3 DNA: TGTGCCAGCTCTACGACTAGCGGGAGTGGAGATGAGCAGTTCTTC; D gene: TRBD2; V gene: TRBV18; clone size: -; J gene: TRBJ2-1
CDR3 protein: CASSLAAGDRTGELFF; CDR3 DNA: TGTGCCAGCAGCTTAGCGGCAGGGGACCGCACCGGGGAGCTGTTTTTT; D gene: -; V gene: TRBV7-9; clone size: -; J gene: TRBJ2-2
CDR3 protein: CASSRDRGSGEKLFF; CDR3 DNA: TGTGCCAGCAGCAGGGACAGGGGTAGTGGGGAAAAACTGTTTTTT; D gene: TRBD1; V gene: TRBV6-4; clone size: -; J gene: TRBJ1-4
CDR3 protein: CASTSNAGSGYEQYF; CDR3 DNA: TGTGCCAGCACCTCTAACGCTGGTAGCGGGTACGAGCAGTACTTC; D gene: TRBD2; V gene: TRBV6-1; clone size: few; J gene: TRBJ2-7
CDR3 protein: CASSLAAETNTGELFF; CDR3 DNA: TGCGCCAGCAGCTTGGCAGCGGAAACGAACACCGGGGAGCTGTTTTTT; D gene: -; V gene: TRBV5-1; clone size: many; J gene: TRBJ2-2
CDR3 protein: CACWDSGEQYF; CDR3 DNA: TGTGCCTGTTGGGACTCGGGGGAGCAGTACTTC; D gene: -; V gene: TRBV30; clone size: many; J gene: TRBJ2-7
CDR3 protein: CASDQGSTYEQYF; CDR3 DNA: TGTGCCAGCGATCAGGGGTCCACCTACGAGCAGTACTTC; D gene: -; V gene: TRBV7-9; clone size: many; J gene: TRBJ2-7
CDR3 protein: CASLSGSYTDTQYF; CDR3 DNA: TGTGCCAGCCTTAGCGGGAGTTACACAGATACGCAGTATTTT; D gene: TRBD2; V gene: TRBV2; clone size: many; J gene: TRBJ2-3
CDR3 protein: CASSLGGSNTGELFF; CDR3 DNA: TGTGCCAGCAGTTTAGGGGGTTCGAACACCGGGGAGCTGTTTTTT; D gene: -; V gene: TRBV12-3/TRBV12-4; clone size: many; J gene: TRBJ2-2
CDR3 protein: CASSKGQGPYEQYF; CDR3 DNA: TGTGCCAGCAGTAAGGGACAGGGACCCTACGAGCAGTACTTC; D gene: TRBD1; V gene: TRBV7-2; clone size: few; J gene: TRBJ2-7
CDR3 protein: CASSPGPQSGGETQYF; CDR3 DNA: TGCGCCAGCAGCCCCGGACCTCAATCAGGGGGAGAGACCCAGTACTTC; D gene: TRBD1; V gene: TRBV4-1; clone size: -; J gene: TRBJ2-5
CDR3 protein: CASRGGGFANTGELFF; CDR3 DNA: TGTGCCAGTAGGGGGGGTGGGTTCGCGAACACCGGGGAGCTGTTTTTT; D gene: -; V gene: TRBV19; clone size: -; J gene: TRBJ2-2
CDR3 protein: CASSQSGYGYTF; CDR3 DNA: TGTGCCAGCAGCCAAAGTGGGTATGGCTACACCTTC; D gene: -; V gene: TRBV28; clone size: many; J gene: TRBJ1-2
CDR3 protein: CSVGASGELFF; CDR3 DNA: TGCAGCGTTGGCGCGTCCGGGGAGCTGTTTTTT; D gene: -; V gene: TRBV29-1; clone size: -; J gene: TRBJ2-2
CDR3 protein: CASSRDRGRLAEAFF; CDR3 DNA: TGTGCCAGCAGTCGGGACAGGGGGCGCTTGGCTGAAGCTTTCTTT; D gene: TRBD1; V gene: TRBV28; clone size: -; J gene: TRBJ1-1